This T cell receptor (beta chain) originates from a study of blood T cells in healthy people across ages. In regard to this clonotype: Its antigen is as yet unknown.

Together with a sample-barcoded 5' primer, a J-beta primer mix was included in a second PCR lasting about 6 to 12 cycles. At least 2.5 million CDR3-containing paired-end reads were obtained per sample. Using its own MiXCR run on the 5' RACE reads, TCRdb lists one record per CDR3 protein. Of 750,000 to 950,000 distinct CDR3 sequences listed, approximately 32% were seen once; the top ten hold 9.5% to 13%. Findings of the study overall: Diversity was higher, and naive CD4+ cells more numerous, in long-lived donors than in aged donors. TCR beta diversity correlated strongly with naive T cell percentage.

The data also belong to a second study, concerning T cells of mothers and their children.

The sequence was obtained from a woman between 40 and 50 years old in good health. Sequenced: blood.

CDR3 loop: CAGSFDWTGTYSNQPQHF. The CDR3 nucleotides read TGTGCTGGCAGCTTCGACTGGACAGGGACTTATAGCAATCAGCCCCAGCATTTT. The chain joins TRBV12-3 or TRBV12-4 to TRBJ1-5, with 8 bases identical to TRBD1. CDR3 length: 18 amino acids.